This TCR beta chain was documented in a study of CD8 T cells in ankylosing spondylitis. In TCRdb, the 5' RACE reads were re-called with MiXCR into one record per CDR3 protein. The table records almost 400,000 distinct CDR3 sequences, 20% to 25% of them present only once. The CDR3 length is 14 residues. Notes on the study in general: As reported, disease-linked clones showed significant enrichment in matched ankylosing spondylitis synovial fluid. In ankylosing spondylitis blood, a motif of eight highly homologous TCR beta variants appeared characteristic.

Regarding this clonotype: The antigen is undetermined.

The sequence was obtained from a male donor with ankylosing spondylitis. The sequenced sample consisted of blood, either unsorted or a sorted T cell fraction (not recorded which). The chain carries TRBV21-1 and TRBJ1-5; no check of the table's D call, TRBD1, against the DNA was made. TRBV21-1 is assigned pseudogene status. This CDR3 reads CASIRGQSNQPQHF. The CDR3 region has the DNA TGTGCCAGCATCCGCGGGCAGAGCAATCAGCCCCAGCATTTT.